This T cell receptor beta chain was sequenced during a study of cytomegalovirus exposure and HLA in healthy donors. General study points: TCR beta sequences reportedly predicted the HLA-A and HLA-B alleles of most subjects accurately. V segments that were indistinguishable, TRBV6-2 and TRBV6-3 among them, were omitted from analysis.

Of note for this clone: What it binds is unknown.

60 Vbeta and 13 Jbeta primers were used in PCR. The protocol was immunoSEQ multiplex PCR, while the TCRdb copy is restricted to in-frame clones and leaves out a portion. The data show fewer than 150,000 clones, around 85% seen once. Germline loops: CDR1 SEHNR, CDR2 FQNEAQ (reference sequence). The CDR3 sequence is 15 residues long. V dropped 5 bases and J dropped 8; count of bases not matched to a gene: 13. Input material: PBMCs. The rearrangement uses TRBV7-9 and TRBJ1-2; TRBD1 agrees at 8 bases. This receptor was identified in a woman in her 30s in good health and CMV-seropositive. Written as DNA, the CDR3 is TGTGCCAGCAGCCCCCCCTCGGACAGGGATCAGGGCTACACCTTC. It translates to CASSPPSDRDQGYTF.